Listed here is a single T cell receptor beta chain. This record belongs to a study of blood T cell repertoires in COVID-19. The assay was immunoSEQ multiplex PCR, and TCRdb's table has in-frame clones only and misses some. The sample includes about 340,000 clones, around 80% seen only once; the top ten take roughly 3%. Between the trimmed V and J ends, which lost 6 bases and 7 bases, there was a span of 15 bases. This CDR3 contains 13 residues. The sequence came from a man aged 25 to 40 with active or convalescent COVID-19. The sequencing input was peripheral blood. The chain employs TRBV12-3 or TRBV12-4 and TRBJ1-1; maybe TRBD1 (5 bases). The CDR3 DNA follows: TGTGCCAGCAGGCCAATAGACAGACGTGAAGCTTTCTTT. This gives the protein CASRPIDRREAFF.